The next 25 T cell receptor beta chains were all read from a single sample in a study of shared clonotypes between healthy human individuals. Sequenced by immunoSEQ multiplex PCR; TCRdb stores in-frame clones only, minus some. The table includes 1.6 million or so clones, approximately 98.5% detected once. Sequenced: naive CD4+ T cells sorted from blood. Subset denoted: CD45RA+ positively selected. Receptors originate from a man aged 30 to 45 in good health.

This clone was observed a single time. The chain has TRBV9 and TRBJ2-1; D is possibly TRBD1 or TRBD2 (8 bases each). The CDR3 is 15 residues long. CDR1 is SGDLS and CDR2 is YYNGEE in the germline V gene. V was pared by 4 bases and J by 6 bases, with 17 bases between. The CDR3: CASSPRGGTGNEQFF. The CDR3 DNA sequence: TGTGCCAGCAGCCCACGGGGGGGGACAGGCAATGAGCAGTTCTTC.

This chain links TRBV9 with TRBJ2-5; D is possibly TRBD2 (6 bases). V was clipped by 1 base and J by 3 bases, with 16 bases between them. The CDR3 spans 16 residues. Germline V lookup: CDR1 SGDLS, CDR2 YYNGEE. The CDR3 sequence is CASSVTGGIGEETQYF. The CDR3 DNA reads as TGTGCCAGCAGCGTAACGGGCGGGATAGGGGAAGAGACCCAGTACTTC.

The chain recombines TRBV9 with TRBJ2-3, with 7 positions matching TRBD2. The CDR3 totals 18 residues. V trimming: 0 bases; J trimming: 0 bases; junction bases outside the gene matches: 10. CDR1 is SGDLS and CDR2 is YYNGEE in the germline V gene. The CDR3 here is CASSVEPGTTFSTDTQYF. The DNA for the CDR3 is TGTGCCAGCAGCGTAGAGCCCGGGACTACCTTTAGCACAGATACGCAGTATTTT.

The rearrangement links TRBV28 to TRBJ2-5; 11 bases are shared with TRBD1. The CDR3 loop spans 16 amino acids. The junction had 10 bases not matched to a gene; V was cut back by 8 bases and J by 2 bases. Germline CDR1 is MDHEN and CDR2 is SYDVKM. The CDR3 DNA is TGTGCCAGCCTCTCACCGGGACAGGGGGATCAAGAGACCCAGTACTTC. Translation gives CASLSPGQGDQETQYF.

V usage is TRBV13 and J usage is TRBJ2-7, with 14 bases that match TRBD2. CDR1 and CDR2 (germline): PRHDT, FYEKMQ (reference sequence). Trimming at V came to 7 bases and at J to 4 bases, leaving 12 bases not matched to a gene. This CDR3 comprises 17 residues. The DNA of the CDR3 is TGTGCCAGCAACTCTGGGACTAGCGGGAGTTCGGCTTACGAGCAGTACTTC. Its protein product is CASNSGTSGSSAYEQYF.

This clone appeared a few times. The chain employs TRBV11-2 and TRBJ2-1, with 14 bases aligning to TRBD2. J lost 9 bases, V lost 5 bases, and 3 bases had no gene match. The germline CDR1 and CDR2 sequences are SGHAT and FQNNGV. This CDR3 has 14 residues. The CDR3 region has the DNA TGTGCCAGCAGCCACGGACTAGCGGGGGGTGAGCAGTTCTTC. Translated, it gives CASSHGLAGGEQFF.

V usage is TRBV4-3 and J usage is TRBJ2-7; either TRBD1 or TRBD2 may fit D (5 bases each). Trimming shortened V by 0 bases and J by 2 bases, and 11 bases separated the two germline ends. The CDR3 loop spans 15 amino acids. The V gene's germline CDR1 is LGHNA and CDR2 YSLEER. The CDR3 nucleotides read TGCGCCAGCAGCCAAGAAGCGAGGGGCCCCTACGAGCAGTACTTC. Translating it yields CASSQEARGPYEQYF.

This chain joins TRBV19 and TRBJ1-5, with D uncertain. CDR1 is LNHDA, CDR2 SQIVND, per germline (reference sequence). The ends were cut back, 6 bases at V and 0 bases at J, with 9 bases in the middle. The CDR3 sequence is 14 residues long. CDR3 residues: CASSGWDSNQPQHF. The CDR3 nucleotides are TGTGCCAGTAGCGGGTGGGATAGCAATCAGCCCCAGCATTTT.

The chain is built from TRBV14 and TRBJ2-3; TRBD2 matches at 12 bases. Germline V lookup: CDR1 SGHDN, CDR2 FVKESK. CDR3 size: 15 residues. The junction had 4 bases not matched to a gene; V was cut back by 1 base and J by 8 bases. In nucleotides, the CDR3 is TGTGCCAGCAGCCAAGGGCCACTAGCGGGAGGTACGCAGTATTTT. Amino acids: CASSQGPLAGGTQYF.

The chain carries TRBV6-1 and TRBJ1-5; possibly TRBD1 for D (5 bases). CDR1 is MNHNS, CDR2 SASEGT, per germline. V was cut by 3 bases and J by 0 bases, with 9 bases left in between. The CDR3 contains 15 residues. The CDR3 DNA reads as TGTGCCAGCAGTGAGCACAGGCTTAGCAATCAGCCCCAGCATTTT. As protein: CASSEHRLSNQPQHF.

The chain employs TRBV2 and TRBJ1-4; the D gene is possibly TRBD1 (5 bases). Germline V lookup: CDR1 SNHLY, CDR2 FYNNEI. V shed 7 bases and J shed 7 bases, with 16 bases lying between them. The CDR3 spans 14 residues. The CDR3 loop is CASTDPPRGEKLFF. In DNA, the CDR3 is TGTGCCAGCACCGACCCTCCTAGGGGTGAAAAACTGTTTTTT.

The chain joins TRBV7-3 to TRBJ2-5; no definite D call. The V end lost 4 bases, the J end lost 4 bases, and 13 bases lay between the germline ends. This CDR3 has 14 amino acids. Germline V gene sequence: CDR1 SGHTA, CDR2 FQGTGA. CDR3 nucleotides: TGTGCCAGCAGCTCGACTGGATATGGAGAGACCCAGTACTTC. Encoded protein: CASSSTGYGETQYF.

The CDR3 loop is CASSQVRVEDTQYF. The DNA of the CDR3 is TGCGCCAGCAGCCAAGTGCGGGTCGAGGATACGCAGTATTTT. This chain joins TRBV4-1 and TRBJ2-3, with a weak D call TRBD2 (5 bases). Trimming shortened V by 1 base and J by 6 bases, and 11 bases separated the two germline ends. Germline CDR1 reads MGHRA; CDR2 reads YSYEKL. The CDR3 has 14 residues.

The genes are TRBV5-1 and TRBJ2-5, with 12 bases lining up with TRBD2. The CDR3 length is 15 residues. V was clipped by 4 bases and J by 4 bases; unmatched bases: 5. Looked up from germline, CDR1 is SGHRS and CDR2 is YFSETQ. The CDR3 DNA reads TGCGCCAGCAGCCTACTAGCGGGAGGCAGAGAGACCCAGTACTTC. Protein product: CASSLLAGGRETQYF. Drawing the rest from reference TRBV5-1 and TRBJ2-5, the complete variable domain is KAGVTQTPRYLIKTRGQQVTLSCSPISGHRSVSWYQQTPGQGLQFLFEYFSETQRNKGNFPGRFSGRQFSNSRSEMNVSTLELGDSALYLCASSLLAGGRETQYFGPGTRLLVL.

The V gene is TRBV2, the J gene TRBJ2-2; 7 bases agree with TRBD2. There are 14 residues in the CDR3. V trimming: 7 bases; J trimming: 1 base; junction bases outside the gene matches: 3. Germline-derived CDR1 and CDR2 are SNHLY and FYNNEI. The chain's CDR3 is CASKAGLNTGELFF. Here the CDR3 DNA reads TGTGCCAGCAAAGCGGGACTGAACACCGGGGAGCTGTTTTTT. Full variable domain (rest looked up from reference TRBV2 and TRBJ2-2): EPEVTQTPSHQVTQMGQEVILRCVPISNHLYFYWYRQILGQKVEFLVSFYNNEISEKSEIFDDQFSVERPDGSNFTLKIRSTKLEDSAMYFCASKAGLNTGELFFGEGSRLTVL.

The gene calls are TRBV5-1 and TRBJ1-4, with D perhaps matching TRBD1 (6 bases). Trimming took 1 base from V and 4 from J, leaving 14 bases between them. The CDR3 is 16 amino acids. Germline CDR1 is SGHRS and CDR2 is YFSETQ. This CDR3 is CASSLQGNLINEKLFF. The CDR3, as DNA: TGCGCCAGCAGCTTGCAGGGGAACCTGATTAATGAAAAACTGTTTTTT. The complete variable domain, with remaining parts taken from reference TRBV5-1 and TRBJ1-4, reads KAGVTQTPRYLIKTRGQQVTLSCSPISGHRSVSWYQQTPGQGLQFLFEYFSETQRNKGNFPGRFSGRQFSNSRSEMNVSTLELGDSALYLCASSLQGNLINEKLFFGSGTQLSVL.

The gene calls are TRBV10-3 and TRBJ1-2; no definite D call. V shed 7 bases and J shed 8 bases, with 17 bases lying between them. Germline V gene sequence: CDR1 ENHRY, CDR2 SYGVKD. The CDR3 is 13 residues long. CDR3 DNA: TGTGCCATCACCGGAGGGCCCTTCCAGGGCTACACCTTC. It translates to CAITGGPFQGYTF.

The chain uses TRBV5-1 and TRBJ2-1, with 11 nucleotides matching TRBD2. Germline CDR1 reads SGHRS; CDR2 reads YFSETQ. The CDR3 covers 15 residues. V dropped 0 bases and J dropped 7; count of bases not matched to a gene: 3. This chain's CDR3 is CASSLGLAGKNEQFF. The CDR3 nucleotides are TGCGCCAGCAGCTTGGGACTAGCGGGAAAGAATGAGCAGTTCTTC.

The V call is TRBV5-5, the J call TRBJ1-2, with unresolved D. The germline V and J ends were trimmed by 3 bases and 5 bases, with 11 bases remaining between them. The V gene's germline CDR1 is SGHKS and CDR2 YYEKEE (reference sequence). This CDR3 comprises 13 residues. DNA of the CDR3: TGTGCCAGCAGCTCCCCGGACGGATATGGCTACACCTTC. Amino acid sequence: CASSSPDGYGYTF.

The chain is built from TRBV6-5 and TRBJ1-1, with D perhaps TRBD1 (6 bases). The V end was cut by 0 bases, the J end by 6 bases, with 8 bases between. CDR3 length: 13 residues. The germline CDR1 and CDR2 sequences are MNHEY and SVGAGI. The CDR3 region has the DNA TGTGCCAGCAGTTACTCATACAGGGCTGAAGCTTTCTTT. Protein sequence: CASSYSYRAEAFF.

This chain uses TRBV7-9 with TRBJ1-4; D call uncertain. From germline, CDR1 is SEHNR and CDR2 FQNEAQ (reference sequence). This CDR3 spans 13 amino acids. Trimming took off 3 bases at V and 7 bases at J, with 9 bases between the two ends. The CDR3 region is CASSLRGGEKLFF. CDR3 coding DNA: TGTGCCAGCAGCTTGAGAGGAGGTGAAAAACTGTTTTTT.

About this clone itself: Additional DNA sequences in this sample encode the identical CDR3. The V call is TRBV7-9, the J call TRBJ2-5; 7 nucleotides agree with TRBD1. Germline loops: CDR1 SEHNR, CDR2 FQNEAQ (reference sequence). The CDR3 is 14 amino acids. V was clipped by 5 bases and J by 0 bases; unmatched bases: 3. This chain's CDR3 is CASSGGQYQETQYF. CDR3 nucleotide sequence: TGTGCCAGCAGCGGGGGACAGTACCAAGAGACCCAGTACTTC.

In DNA form, the CDR3 reads TGTGCCAGTAGAGAGACAGGGACGCCCTTCTCTGGGGCCAACGTCCTGACTTTC. It translates to CASRETGTPFSGANVLTF. The chain recombines TRBV19 with TRBJ2-6, with TRBD1 identical over 7 bases. Trimming at V came to 6 bases and at J to 0 bases, leaving 11 bases not matched to a gene. The CDR3 consists of 18 residues. Germline CDR1 is LNHDA and CDR2 is SQIVND (reference sequence). The variable domain in full, with the rest retrieved from reference TRBV19 and TRBJ2-6, is DGGITQSPKYLFRKEGQNVTLSCEQNLNHDAMYWYRQDPGQGLRLIYYSQIVNDFQKGDIAEGYSVSREKKESFPLTVTSAQKNPTAFYLCASRETGTPFSGANVLTFGAGSRLTVL.

The CDR3 region has the DNA TGTGCCAGTAGTATCGACGGGACGTTTGGAAACACCATATATTTT. Protein product: CASSIDGTFGNTIYF. The rearrangement uses TRBV19 and TRBJ1-3; D is perhaps TRBD1 (5 bases). CDR3 size: 15 residues. The V end was cut by 3 bases, the J end by 3 bases, with 12 bases between. Germline-derived CDR1 and CDR2 are LNHDA and SQIVND (reference sequence).

The chain combines TRBV7-9 with TRBJ1-5; 7 bases are shared with TRBD1. This CDR3 has 17 amino acids. Germline CDR1 and CDR2: SEHNR and FQNEAQ (reference sequence). V lost 3 bases, J lost 1 base, and 9 bases stayed unmatched. In DNA form, the CDR3 reads TGTGCCAGCAGCTTGGGGACAGCCCTAATAAGCAATCAGCCCCAGCATTTT. It specifies CASSLGTALISNQPQHF.